The next 14 T cell receptor beta chains were all read from a single sample in a study of shared clonotypes between healthy human individuals. The data were produced by immunoSEQ multiplex PCR, yet TCRdb's version contains in-frame clones alone and is incomplete. In the table there are millions of clones, 80% to 95% of which are singletons. The sequencing sample was made of naive CD4+ T cells from PBMCs. Subset reported: CD45RA+ positively selected. The receptors shown here come from a man aged 18 to 30 in good health. Some clones in this sample may be carry-over from other donors' samples.

In this sample, this clone turned up a few times. This sample also contains other DNA sequences that code for the same CDR3. V usage is TRBV30 and J usage is TRBJ1-5; D uncertain. The V end lost 0 bases, the J end lost 1 base, and 4 bases lay between the germline ends. CDR1 is GTSNPN, CDR2 SVGIG, per germline (reference sequence). This CDR3 region has 13 residues. The CDR3 sequence: CAWSVKSNQPQHF. The CDR3 DNA reads as TGTGCCTGGAGTGTGAAGAGCAATCAGCCCCAGCATTTT.

The rearrangement joins TRBV11-2 to TRBJ2-5; 11 nucleotides match TRBD1. Germline lookup yields CDR1 SGHAT and CDR2 FQNNGV. J was trimmed by 5 bases and V by 5 bases; bases with no gene match: 10. There are 16 residues in the CDR3. This CDR3 reads CASSPKFRTGGETQYF. The CDR3 DNA reads as TGTGCCAGCAGCCCGAAGTTTAGGACAGGGGGCGAGACCCAGTACTTC.

CDR3 in DNA: TGTGCCAGCAACCTTGTAGCGGGAGCGTTTGGCACCGGGGAGCTGTTTTTT. Encoded protein: CASNLVAGAFGTGELFF. This chain links TRBV7-8 with TRBJ2-2; 9 nucleotides agree with TRBD2. This CDR3 spans 17 amino acids. Germline CDR1 SGHVS, CDR2 FQNEAQ. The V gene end was trimmed by 7 bases and the J gene end by 4 bases; junction bases not matched to a gene: 13.

The chain employs TRBV11-2 and TRBJ2-7; 7 positions agree with TRBD2. J was trimmed by 3 bases and V by 7 bases; bases with no gene match: 12. From germline, CDR1 is SGHAT and CDR2 FQNNGV. CDR3 length: 15 amino acids. The CDR3 bases are TGTGCCAGCACCCCAGGAAGCGGGGACTACTACGAGCAGTACTTC. Translating gives CASTPGSGDYYEQYF. Complete variable domain (other parts from reference TRBV11-2 and TRBJ2-7): EAGVAQSPRYKIIEKRQSVAFWCNPISGHATLYWYQQILGQGPKLLIQFQNNGVVDDSQLPKDRFSAERLKGVDSTLKIQPAKLEDSAVYLCASTPGSGDYYEQYFGPGTRLTVT.

The CDR3 protein is CASSLGGSTAFF. The CDR3 nucleotides read TGTGCCAGCAGCTTAGGGGGTAGTACGGCTTTCTTT. V gene TRBV11-3 combines with J gene TRBJ1-1; D remains ambiguous. V gave up 1 base and J gave up 11 bases, with 11 bases separating them. Looked up from germline, CDR1 is SGHNT and CDR2 is YENEEA. CDR3 size: 12 residues. The variable domain in full, with the rest retrieved from reference TRBV11-3 and TRBJ1-1, is EAGVVQSPRYKIIEKKQPVAFWCNPISGHNTLYWYLQNLGQGPELLIRYENEEAVDDSQLPKDRFSAERLKGVDSTLKIQPAELGDSAVYLCASSLGGSTAFFGQGTRLTVV.

The gene calls are TRBV28 and TRBJ2-1; 9 bases align to TRBD2. This CDR3 spans 16 amino acids. Germline V gives CDR1 MDHEN, CDR2 SYDVKM. V trimming: 4 bases; J trimming: 5 bases; junction bases outside the gene matches: 9. CDR3 protein: CASSSPAGGTNNEQFF. As DNA, the CDR3 is TGTGCCAGCAGTTCACCAGCGGGAGGAACTAACAATGAGCAGTTCTTC.

The rearrangement joins TRBV5-4 to TRBJ2-7, with 12 bases aligning to TRBD2. V shed 4 bases and J 1 base; nucleotides not matched to a gene: 9. This CDR3 is built from 17 residues. Germline V gene sequence: CDR1 SGHNT, CDR2 YYREEE (reference sequence). The CDR3 nucleotides read TGTGCCAGCAGCCCAGGCGGACTAGCGGGAAGGTCCTACGAGCAGTACTTC. Protein: CASSPGGLAGRSYEQYF.

CDR3 DNA sequence: TGTGCCAGCAGTTTAGCGGGCAGTATAGGGGAGCAGTACTTC. Translation gives CASSLAGSIGEQYF. This chain joins TRBV28 and TRBJ2-7; D may be TRBD2 (5 bases). Trimming removed 2 bases from V and 7 bases from J, with 15 bases in between. The CDR3 totals 14 residues. Looked up from germline, CDR1 is MDHEN and CDR2 is SYDVKM.

The chain uses TRBV28 and TRBJ1-2, with D possibly TRBD1 on 5 matching bases. Germline V lookup: CDR1 MDHEN, CDR2 SYDVKM. The CDR3 has 16 residues. V was shortened by 3 bases and J by 6 bases, with 20 bases between the two germline ends. The CDR3 region has the DNA TGTGCCAGCAGTTTGACACAGGCATATGAAGGTGATGGCTACACCTTC. Translated: CASSLTQAYEGDGYTF.

This clone was detected only a few times. This rearrangement joins TRBV28 to TRBJ1-5; D not resolved. This CDR3 is built from 13 residues. V lost 6 bases and J lost 6, with 12 bases in between. Germline V CDR1 and CDR2: MDHEN, SYDVKM. The CDR3 is CASSPRRVQPQHF. CDR3 DNA sequence: TGTGCCAGCAGCCCACGGAGGGTTCAGCCCCAGCATTTT.

The V and J genes are TRBV28 and TRBJ2-5; 11 bases agree with TRBD2. Germline V CDR1 and CDR2: MDHEN, SYDVKM. The J segment lost 2 bases and the V segment lost 2 bases, leaving 19 bases of the junction unmatched. The CDR3 has 21 residues. CDR3 bases: TGTGCCAGCAGTTTAGGGGGACTAGCGGACTTCCTTCAAAGATCTCAAGAGACCCAGTACTTC. This translates into CASSLGGLADFLQRSQETQYF.

Details on this clone: This same CDR3 is encoded by further DNA sequences in the sample. The chain employs TRBV7-9 and TRBJ1-2, with no clear D. The CDR3 runs to 12 residues. Trimming pared 0 bases from V and 1 base from J, leaving 0 bases between. Looked up from germline, CDR1 is SEHNR and CDR2 is FQNEAQ (reference sequence). The CDR3 loop is CASSLANYGYTF. As DNA, the CDR3 is TGTGCCAGCAGCTTAGCTAACTATGGCTACACCTTC.

This chain links TRBV9 with TRBJ2-1; TRBD2 is a possible D gene (6 bases). Trimming shortened V by 4 bases and J by 2 bases, and 13 bases separated the two germline ends. The CDR3 has 15 residues. Germline loops: CDR1 SGDLS, CDR2 YYNGEE. For the CDR3, the DNA is TGTGCCAGCAGCCTAAGCGGGTCTACCTACAATGAGCAGTTCTTC. Translated: CASSLSGSTYNEQFF.

The gene calls are TRBV2 and TRBJ2-3, with TRBD1 as a possible D gene (6 bases). Trimming stripped 5 bases from V and 0 bases from J, with 15 bases between. CDR1 and CDR2 (germline): SNHLY, FYNNEI. The CDR3 contains 16 residues. The CDR3 coding sequence is TGTGCCAGCAGTTTTGTGACAGGCGCTAGCACAGATACGCAGTATTTT. Its translation is CASSFVTGASTDTQYF.